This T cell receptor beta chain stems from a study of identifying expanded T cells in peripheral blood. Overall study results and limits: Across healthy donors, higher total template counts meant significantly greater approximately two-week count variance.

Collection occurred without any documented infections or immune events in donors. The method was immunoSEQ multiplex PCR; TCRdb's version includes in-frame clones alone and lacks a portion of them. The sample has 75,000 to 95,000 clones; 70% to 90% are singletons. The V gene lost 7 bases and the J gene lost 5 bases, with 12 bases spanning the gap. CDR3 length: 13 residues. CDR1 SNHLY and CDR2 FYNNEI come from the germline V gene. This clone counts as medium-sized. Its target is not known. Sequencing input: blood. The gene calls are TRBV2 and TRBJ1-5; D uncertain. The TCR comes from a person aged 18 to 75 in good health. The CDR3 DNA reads TGTGCCAGCAATTACCCAGGCCATCAGCCCCAGCATTTT. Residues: CASNYPGHQPQHF.